The 29 T cell receptor beta chains given below trace back to one sample, sequenced in a study of blood T cells in healthy people across ages. It was with a sample-barcoded 5' primer and a J-beta primer mix that a second PCR of about 6 to 11 cycles was run. A single record per CDR3 protein comes from TCRdb applying MiXCR to the 5' RACE reads. Here the sample spans about 650,000 distinct CDR3 sequences, less than 40% being singletons. The specimen was blood. The receptors were sampled from a woman of 80 years or more in good health.

V and J are TRBV6-5 and TRBJ2-7; D ambiguous. CDR3 length equals 14 residues. Germline CDR1 is MNHEY and CDR2 is SVGAGI. V shed 8 bases and J shed 0 bases, with 14 bases lying between them. In DNA, the CDR3 is TGTGCCAGCTGGCGCAGCCCCCACTCCTACGAGCAGTACTTC. Translating it yields CASWRSPHSYEQYF.

V is TRBV5-4 and J is TRBJ2-5, with unresolved D. The CDR3 is 13 residues long. Trimming took off 0 bases at V and 5 bases at J, with 8 bases between the two ends. Germline CDR1 and CDR2: SGHNT and YYREEE (reference sequence). The CDR3 DNA reads as TGTGCCAGCAGCTTGGAAGGTACGGAGACCCAGTACTTC. Translating it yields CASSLEGTETQYF.

This rearrangement joins TRBV7-2 to TRBJ1-2, with a weak D call TRBD1 (6 bases). V was shortened by 5 bases and J by 2 bases, with 18 bases between the two germline ends. CDR1 is SGHTA and CDR2 is FQGNSA in the germline V gene. The CDR3 loop spans 16 amino acids. For the CDR3, the DNA is TGTGCCAGCAGCCCCCAAGGGACAAAGGCCAACTATGGCTACACCTTC. The encoded protein is CASSPQGTKANYGYTF.

On this clonotype itself: Since a much larger clone is just one base distant, this may be a read error. The chain uses TRBV7-7 and TRBJ2-1; 10 nucleotides agree with TRBD2. The germline V gene has CDR1 SSHAT and CDR2 FNYEAQ (reference sequence). The CDR3 runs to 15 residues. Here the CDR3 DNA reads TGTGCCAGCAGCTTAGAGCGGGGGGGCTACAATGGGCAGTTCTTC. It encodes CASSLERGGYNGQFF.

On this clonotype itself: A much bigger clone sits one base away, suggesting this may be a read error. The V call is TRBV7-2, the J call TRBJ2-1; TRBD1 might be the D (5 bases). Trimming removed 6 bases from V and 13 bases from J, with 22 bases in between. The CDR3 has 14 amino acids. Germline V CDR1 and CDR2: SGHTA, FQGNSA. The CDR3 region is CASRASRVQETQFF. CDR3 in DNA: TGTGCCAGCAGAGCGAGCAGGGTCCAAGAGACCCAGTTCTTC.

This clonotype was recorded at least ten times. The CDR3 is CASSSGGNEQFF. Here the CDR3 DNA reads TGCGCCAGCAGCTCAGGGGGCAATGAGCAGTTCTTC. The V gene is TRBV5-1, the J gene TRBJ2-1; 7 bases line up with TRBD1. Germline V CDR1 and CDR2: SGHRS, YFSETQ. The V gene end was trimmed by 3 bases and the J gene end by 6 bases; junction bases not matched to a gene: 0. This CDR3 has 12 amino acids.

This clonotype turned up a few times. The V call is TRBV5-1, the J call TRBJ2-2, with 8 bases identical to TRBD2. J was trimmed by 5 bases and V by 0 bases; bases with no gene match: 9. The CDR3 spans 17 residues. Germline V gene sequence: CDR1 SGHRS, CDR2 YFSETQ. The CDR3 protein is CASSLEGTRMRTGELFF. CDR3 sequence (DNA): TGCGCCAGCAGCTTGGAAGGGACTAGAATGAGGACCGGGGAGCTGTTTTTT.

This sequence joins TRBV30 and TRBJ2-7; possibly TRBD1 for D (6 bases). Deletions cut 8 bases from V and 0 bases from J, with 14 bases between. Germline values: CDR1 GTSNPN, CDR2 SVGIG (reference sequence). The CDR3 is 13 residues long. The CDR3 DNA follows: TGTGCCCTTCTACAGGGAACCTCCTACGAGCAGTACTTC. Encoded protein: CALLQGTSYEQYF.

Details on this clonotype: This may be a read error: a much more frequent sequence differs by one nucleotide. The rearrangement joins TRBV3-1 to TRBJ2-1; D is unclear. CDR1 is LGHDT, CDR2 YNNKEL, per germline (reference sequence). The CDR3 is 12 residues long. The chain's CDR3 is CTSSQGKNEQFF. The CDR3, as DNA: TGTACCAGCAGCCAAGGAAAGAATGAGCAGTTCTTC.

This clonotype was seen at least ten times. V and J are TRBV7-8 and TRBJ2-1; 11 bases match TRBD2. Germline V gene sequence: CDR1 SGHVS, CDR2 FQNEAQ. This CDR3 comprises 16 residues. The trim removed 5 bases at V and 4 bases at J, leaving 7 bases unmatched. CDR3 protein: CASSPVAGGIYNEQFF. CDR3 nucleotides: TGTGCCAGCAGCCCAGTAGCGGGGGGGATTTACAATGAGCAGTTCTTC.

This clonotype has only a few counts. The rearrangement uses TRBV30 and TRBJ2-2; D might be TRBD1 or TRBD2, each matching 5 bases. The CDR3 length is 13 residues. The germline V gene encodes CDR1 GTSNPN and CDR2 SVGIG (reference sequence). V lost 5 bases and J lost 5, with 12 bases in between. Written as DNA, the CDR3 is TGTGCCTGGTCGACGGGGCCAACCGGGGAGCTGTTTTTT. This codes for CAWSTGPTGELFF.

This clonotype was seen at least ten times. The chain combines TRBV6-1 with TRBJ2-3, with TRBD2 identical over 9 bases. From germline, CDR1 is MNHNS and CDR2 SASEGT. Trimming cost V 8 bases and J 2 bases; bases outside gene matches: 5. This CDR3 is 14 amino acids long. The CDR3 DNA reads TGTGCCAGCCGGCGACTAGCGGCCACAGATACGCAGTATTTT. Its translation is CASRRLAATDTQYF.

The rearrangement links TRBV6-5 to TRBJ2-1; no reliable D call. Germline CDR1 and CDR2: MNHEY and SVGAGI. The CDR3 totals 11 residues. The V end was cut by 7 bases, the J end by 7 bases, with 8 bases between. CDR3 in DNA: TGTGCCAGCAAAACGGCTAATGAGCAGTTCTTC. This translates into CASKTANEQFF.

This clonotype was seen at least ten times. This rearrangement joins TRBV3-1 to TRBJ1-2; D not certain. CDR3 length: 16 amino acids. The germline gives CDR1 LGHDT, CDR2 YNNKEL (reference sequence). Trimming cost V 0 bases and J 0 bases, with 11 bases left between them. The CDR3 protein is CASSQDLGTANYGYTF. The CDR3 DNA reads TGTGCCAGCAGCCAAGATTTGGGTACAGCTAACTATGGCTACACCTTC.

Only a few counts were recorded for this clonotype. A much larger clonotype is one base distant, so this may be a read error. The chain has TRBV7-9 and TRBJ2-7; 8 nucleotides match TRBD1. Germline-derived CDR1 and CDR2 are SEHNR and FQNEAQ (reference sequence). The CDR3 has 12 residues. In nucleotides, the CDR3 is TGTGCCGGCAGGGGGCAAGATTACGAGCAGTACTTC. Translating it yields CAGRGQDYEQYF.

As for this clonotype: A much more abundant neighbour one base away suggests this may be a read error. This chain connects TRBV7-9 to TRBJ1-5; D gene unclear. Between the trimmed V and J ends, which lost 6 bases and 5 bases, there was a span of 11 bases. This CDR3 is built from 13 residues. Looked up from germline, CDR1 is SEHNR and CDR2 is FQNEAQ (reference sequence). The chain's CDR3 is CASRHSADQPQHF. The CDR3 nucleotides read TGTGCCAGCAGGCATAGTGCCGATCAGCCCCAGCATTTT.

This clonotype has only a few counts. The gene calls are TRBV28 and TRBJ1-1, with D unresolved. Trimming shortened V by 7 bases and J by 1 base, and 13 bases separated the two germline ends. CDR1 and CDR2 (germline): MDHEN, SYDVKM. The CDR3 spans 14 residues. CDR3 residues: CASMVRNTNTEAFF. CDR3 nucleotides: TGTGCCAGCATGGTCAGGAACACGAACACTGAAGCTTTCTTT.

The chain employs TRBV7-2 and TRBJ2-7, with 8 bases that match TRBD1. V lost 5 bases, J lost 2 bases, and 5 bases stayed unmatched. CDR3 length: 14 residues. Germline V gives CDR1 SGHTA, CDR2 FQGNSA. CDR3 DNA: TGTGCCAGCAGCCCAGGGGACAGGACCTACGAGCAGTACTTC. This encodes CASSPGDRTYEQYF.

This clonotype was picked up a small number of times. A much larger clonotype is one base distant, so this may be a read error. This chain uses TRBV7-2 with TRBJ2-1, with 8 bases matching TRBD1. The CDR3 spans 16 residues. From germline, CDR1 is SGHTA and CDR2 FQGNSA. The CDR3 nucleotides read TGTGCCGGCAGCCGAGGCGGGCAGGGGGCGCGCAATGAGCAGTTCTTC. This codes for CAGSRGGQGARNEQFF.

This rearrangement joins TRBV20-1 to TRBJ2-5; D is uncertain. V lost 2 bases and J lost 0, with 7 bases in between. Germline V gives CDR1 DFQATT, CDR2 SNEGSKA (reference sequence). There are 13 residues in the CDR3. The CDR3, as DNA: TGCAGTGCTAGATATACAGACCAAGAGACCCAGTACTTC. Protein: CSARYTDQETQYF.

The table lists this clonotype with many counts. This chain joins TRBV28 and TRBJ1-2; possible D gene TRBD1, 5 bases. Trimming left V 5 bases short and J 5 bases short, with 15 bases between. The CDR3 length is 14 residues. Germline V gene data show CDR1 as MDHEN and CDR2 as SYDVKM. The CDR3 nucleotides read TGTGCCAGCAGTGCGGGGCAGGCCATATATGGCTACACCTTC. Translated: CASSAGQAIYGYTF.

The table lists this clonotype with a few counts. The chain combines TRBV30 with TRBJ1-1; 7 positions agree with TRBD1. The junction had 6 bases not matched to a gene; V was cut back by 3 bases and J by 2 bases. Germline assignment: CDR1 GTSNPN and CDR2 SVGIG (reference sequence). This CDR3 region has 14 residues. The CDR3 coding sequence is TGTGCCTGGAGGGGGGACAGCTATAACACTGAAGCTTTCTTT. Its protein is CAWRGDSYNTEAFF.

The chain joins TRBV4-1 to TRBJ2-5, with unresolved D. The CDR3 length is 16 residues. Deletions cut 4 bases from V and 5 bases from J, with 20 bases between. Germline V gene lookup returns CDR1 MGHRA and CDR2 YSYEKL. This CDR3 reads CASSPSRGSSVETQYF. The CDR3 nucleotides read TGCGCCAGCAGCCCCTCCCGAGGCTCCTCTGTCGAGACCCAGTACTTC.

This clonotype was counted many times. One junction end disagrees with the germline gene, perhaps due to a read error. V gene TRBV5-1 combines with J gene TRBJ2-7, with 8 bases fitting TRBD2. The germline V gene encodes CDR1 SGHRS and CDR2 YFSETQ. This CDR3 is built from 15 residues. The CDR3 loop reads CASSLRTSGSYEQYF. The CDR3 DNA sequence: TGTGCCAGCAGCTTAAGAACTAGCGGTTCCTACGAGCAGTACTTC.

This clonotype was observed many times. DNA for the CDR3: TGCAGTGCCCCTACGGGGCTAGCGGGGGGGGTCAATGAGCAGTTCTTC. Its protein is CSAPTGLAGGVNEQFF. The J gene is TRBJ2-1, the V gene TRBV20-1; TRBD2 matches at 12 bases. V lost 6 bases, J lost 6 bases, and 12 bases stayed unmatched. Germline V CDR1 and CDR2: DFQATT, SNEGSKA (reference sequence). This CDR3 region has 16 residues.

This clonotype was observed many times. The chain employs TRBV2 and TRBJ2-3; tentative D call: TRBD1 (6 bases). Germline loops: CDR1 SNHLY, CDR2 FYNNEI. This CDR3 comprises 15 residues. The CDR3 reads CVSRPGRGGTDTQYF. In DNA form, the CDR3 reads TGTGTATCCCGGCCTGGCAGGGGCGGAACAGATACGCAGTATTTT.

This clonotype came up many times. This chain connects TRBV18 to TRBJ2-5, with TRBD2 matching over 9 bases. Germline assignment: CDR1 KGHSH and CDR2 LQKENI. CDR3 size: 16 residues. The V segment lost 0 bases and the J segment 2 bases; nucleotides outside the gene matches: 4. CDR3 bases: TGTGCCAGCTCACCACCGGCGGGGGGGCTTCAAGAGACCCAGTACTTC. This encodes CASSPPAGGLQETQYF. Complete variable domain (other parts from reference TRBV18 and TRBJ2-5): NAGVMQNPRHLVRRRGQEARLRCSPMKGHSHVYWYRQLPEEGLKFMVYLQKENIIDESGMPKERFSAEFPKEGPSILRIQQVVRGDSAAYFCASSPPAGGLQETQYFGPGTRLLVL.

About this clonotype itself: A much larger clone differs by one base, so this may be a read error. Written as DNA, the CDR3 is TGTGCCAGCAGTGCCCAGTCACAGGGTCATGGCTACACCTTC. Translated: CASSAQSQGHGYTF. This chain links TRBV2 with TRBJ1-2, with D possibly being TRBD1 (6 bases). Trimming removed 4 bases at V and 6 bases at J, with 15 bases between. CDR1 SNHLY and CDR2 FYNNEI come from the germline V gene. The CDR3 runs to 14 residues.

This clonotype was seen only once. The J gene is TRBJ2-5, the V gene TRBV20-1, with D hard to call. The J call is in doubt because the DNA end fits TRBJ2-1 better. This CDR3 comprises 14 residues. The germline V gene has CDR1 DFQATT and CDR2 SNEGSKA (reference sequence). The CDR3 here is CSARIRASQETQFF. The CDR3, as DNA: TGCAGTGCTAGAATTAGAGCAAGCCAAGAGACCCAGTTCTTC.